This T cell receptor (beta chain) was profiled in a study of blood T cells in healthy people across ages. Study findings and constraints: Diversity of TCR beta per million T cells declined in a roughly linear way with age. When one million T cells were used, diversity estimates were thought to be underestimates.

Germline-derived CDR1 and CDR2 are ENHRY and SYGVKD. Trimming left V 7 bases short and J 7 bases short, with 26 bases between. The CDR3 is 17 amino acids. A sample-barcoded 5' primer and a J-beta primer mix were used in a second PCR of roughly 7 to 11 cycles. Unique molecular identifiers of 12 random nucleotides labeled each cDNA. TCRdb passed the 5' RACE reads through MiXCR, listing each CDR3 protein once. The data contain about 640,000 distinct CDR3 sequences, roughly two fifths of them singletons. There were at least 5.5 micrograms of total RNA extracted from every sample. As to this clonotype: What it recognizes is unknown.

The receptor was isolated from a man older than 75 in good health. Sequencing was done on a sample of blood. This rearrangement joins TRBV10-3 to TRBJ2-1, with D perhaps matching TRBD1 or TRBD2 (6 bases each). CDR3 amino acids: CAIKGGARTGRRNEQFF. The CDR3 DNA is TGTGCCATCAAGGGGGGCGCTAGGACCGGACGACGGAATGAGCAGTTCTTC.